The next 26 T cell receptor beta chains were all read from a single sample in a study of PD-L1 blockade in urothelial cancer. The assay was immunoSEQ multiplex PCR, and TCRdb's table has in-frame clones only and misses some. The sample carries 50,000 to 75,000 clones, approximately 75% recorded once. Sample time point: pretreatment peripheral blood. Sequences were derived from PBMCs, sampled around atezolizumab (anti-PD-L1) treatment. The receptors here all came from an older man with urothelial cancer.

V is TRBV29-1 and J is TRBJ2-3, with TRBD1 identical over 7 bases. The V gene's germline CDR1 is SQVTM and CDR2 ANQGSEA. The CDR3 runs 13 residues. The V and J ends lost 4 bases and 1 base, in that order; junction bases with no gene match: 2. CDR3 DNA: TGCAGCGTTGGACAGGGCGGCACAGATACGCAGTATTTT. Its translation is CSVGQGGTDTQYF.

The rearrangement uses TRBV7-8 and TRBJ1-1; 8 nucleotides line up with TRBD1. J gave up 7 bases and V 4 bases, and 11 bases lay outside the gene matches. CDR1 SGHVS and CDR2 FQNEAQ come from the germline V gene. This CDR3 region has 15 residues. This CDR3 is CASSSYTTGVVEAFF. The DNA of the CDR3 is TGTGCCAGCAGCTCCTACACGACAGGGGTAGTTGAAGCTTTCTTT.

The V gene is TRBV27, the J gene TRBJ1-4; D remains ambiguous. The germline gives CDR1 MNHEY, CDR2 SMNVEV (reference sequence). Trimming cost V 5 bases and J 3 bases, with 13 bases left between them. CDR3 length: 15 residues. The CDR3 is CASSLYRTSNEKLFF. The CDR3 DNA follows: TGTGCCAGCAGTCTATACAGAACCTCTAATGAAAAACTGTTTTTT.

J is TRBJ2-5 and V is TRBV6-1; 8 nucleotides align to TRBD1. The CDR3 sequence is 15 residues long. J gave up 1 base and V 2 bases, and 3 bases lay outside the gene matches. The V gene's germline CDR1 is MNHNS and CDR2 SASEGT. CDR3 in DNA: TGTGCCAGCAGTGAATGGGACAGGCCCCAAGAGACCCAGTACTTC. Protein sequence: CASSEWDRPQETQYF.

This chain uses TRBV5-4 with TRBJ2-5; D possibly corresponds to TRBD1 (6 bases). Trimming pared 5 bases from V and 5 bases from J, leaving 19 bases between. This CDR3 is built from 15 residues. Germline V CDR1 and CDR2: SGHNT, YYREEE (reference sequence). Here the CDR3 reads CASRPKQGIAETQYF. The CDR3, as DNA: TGTGCCAGCAGACCGAAACAGGGTATCGCGGAGACCCAGTACTTC. The entire variable domain, with the rest obtained from reference TRBV5-4 and TRBJ2-5, is as follows: ETGVTQSPTHLIKTRGQQVTLRCSSQSGHNTVSWYQQALGQGPQFIFQYYREEENGRGNFPPRFSGLQFPNYSSELNVNALELDDSALYLCASRPKQGIAETQYFGPGTRLLVL.

The chain links TRBV14 to TRBJ1-2; no definite D call. Germline V gene sequence: CDR1 SGHDN, CDR2 FVKESK. This CDR3 has 15 amino acids. V was clipped by 3 bases and J by 8 bases, with 19 bases between them. The DNA of the CDR3 is TGTGCCAGCAGCCAGAGGACTGGCGGCAGGTACGGCTACACCTTC. It yields the protein CASSQRTGGRYGYTF.

The chain employs TRBV19 and TRBJ1-1; 9 bases match TRBD1. Germline loops: CDR1 LNHDA, CDR2 SQIVND (reference sequence). Trimming removed 3 bases from V and 6 bases from J; junction bases left unmatched: 8. CDR3 length equals 15 residues. The CDR3 DNA reads TGTGCCAGTAGTATTTCGGGGACAGGGAAGGCTGAAGCTTTCTTT. Amino acid sequence: CASSISGTGKAEAFF. Looking up the rest from reference TRBV19 and TRBJ1-1 gives the full variable domain: DGGITQSPKYLFRKEGQNVTLSCEQNLNHDAMYWYRQDPGQGLRLIYYSQIVNDFQKGDIAEGYSVSREKKESFPLTVTSAQKNPTAFYLCASSISGTGKAEAFFGQGTRLTVV.

The chain couples TRBV11-2 to TRBJ2-3; possible D gene TRBD2, 5 bases. The CDR3 contains 14 residues. Germline-derived CDR1 and CDR2 are SGHAT and FQNNGV. The V and J ends lost 7 bases and 3 bases respectively, with 14 bases between them. The CDR3 DNA sequence: TGTGCCAGCAACTGGTTAGCGACGACAGATACGCAGTATTTT. Translated, it gives CASNWLATTDTQYF.

The J gene is TRBJ2-3, the V gene TRBV6-5; unclear D gene. The CDR3 is 14 residues long. The ends were cut back, 4 bases at V and 2 bases at J, with 10 bases in the middle. The germline CDR1 and CDR2 sequences are MNHEY and SVGAGI. CDR3 coding DNA: TGTGCCAGCAGTTCGACTCCCTCCACAGATACGCAGTATTTT. It yields the protein CASSSTPSTDTQYF.

The J gene is TRBJ2-5, the V gene TRBV5-4; 10 bases agree with TRBD2. V shed 4 bases and J 2 bases; nucleotides not matched to a gene: 8. The CDR3 consists of 16 residues. Germline V gene lookup returns CDR1 SGHNT and CDR2 YYREEE (reference sequence). DNA of the CDR3: TGTGCCAGCAGCCCGGTAGCGGGAGGACCTCAAGAGACCCAGTACTTC. This codes for CASSPVAGGPQETQYF.

The gene calls are TRBV2 and TRBJ2-7, with 7 bases lining up with TRBD2. Trimming cost V 7 bases and J 6 bases; bases outside gene matches: 15. Looked up from germline, CDR1 is SNHLY and CDR2 is FYNNEI. This CDR3 spans 15 amino acids. The CDR3 nucleotides read TGTGCCAGCAACTCACCCCACAGCGGGACCTCCGAGCAGTACTTC. It is translated as CASNSPHSGTSEQYF.

This chain links TRBV29-1 with TRBJ2-5, with 12 bases matching TRBD1. This CDR3 has 13 residues. The germline V gene encodes CDR1 SQVTM and CDR2 ANQGSEA. J gave up 7 bases and V 5 bases, and 5 bases lay outside the gene matches. In DNA form, the CDR3 reads TGCAGCGTTAGGGACAGGGGGCCAGGGACCCAGTACTTC. Residues: CSVRDRGPGTQYF.

The chain links TRBV7-6 to TRBJ1-2; 9 bases align to TRBD1. This CDR3 spans 16 amino acids. Germline lookup yields CDR1 SGHVS and CDR2 FNYEAQ. V was pared by 4 bases and J by 7 bases, with 13 bases of the junction left unmatched. In DNA, the CDR3 is TGTGCCAGCAGCTCCCTCTCCGGGACAGGGACGTCTGGCTACACCTTC. It yields the protein CASSSLSGTGTSGYTF.

V gene TRBV29-1 combines with J gene TRBJ2-5; TRBD1 matches at 7 bases. CDR1 and CDR2 (germline): SQVTM, ANQGSEA. The CDR3 consists of 12 residues. Trimming took 7 bases from V and 5 from J; bases not matched to a gene: 7. CDR3 nucleotide sequence: TGCAGCGCCAAGACAGGGTACGAGACCCAGTACTTC. This sequence encodes CSAKTGYETQYF.

V is TRBV7-9 and J is TRBJ1-2; the D gene is possibly TRBD1 (6 bases). V lost 5 bases to trimming and J lost 8 bases, with 9 bases between them. This CDR3 comprises 11 residues. Germline CDR1 reads SEHNR; CDR2 reads FQNEAQ (reference sequence). The CDR3 nucleotides read TGTGCCAGCAGCCGGGGGGGCGGCTACACCTTC. Translation: CASSRGGGYTF.

The V and J genes are TRBV29-1 and TRBJ2-7; a possible D gene is TRBD2 (5 bases). V was shortened by 7 bases and J by 2 bases, with 15 bases between the two germline ends. Germline-derived CDR1 and CDR2 are SQVTM and ANQGSEA. CDR3 length equals 13 residues. The CDR3 sequence: CSAQAAETYEQYF. The DNA of the CDR3 is TGCAGCGCTCAAGCGGCAGAGACCTACGAGCAGTACTTC.

This chain uses TRBV5-1 with TRBJ1-2, with a weak D call TRBD1 (5 bases). V was trimmed by 5 bases and J by 0 bases, leaving 14 bases between them. The germline CDR1 and CDR2 sequences are SGHRS and YFSETQ. CDR3 size: 15 residues. The CDR3 reads CASSSTATANYGYTF. The CDR3 region has the DNA TGCGCCAGCAGTTCTACGGCGACAGCTAACTATGGCTACACCTTC. The full variable domain, its missing parts supplied by reference TRBV5-1 and TRBJ1-2, is KAGVTQTPRYLIKTRGQQVTLSCSPISGHRSVSWYQQTPGQGLQFLFEYFSETQRNKGNFPGRFSGRQFSNSRSEMNVSTLELGDSALYLCASSSTATANYGYTFGSGTRLTVV.

V and J are TRBV5-1 and TRBJ1-5; maybe TRBD1 (5 bases). Germline CDR1 is SGHRS and CDR2 is YFSETQ. The CDR3 totals 13 residues. Trimming pared 2 bases from V and 7 bases from J, leaving 10 bases between. This CDR3 is CASSLGAGQPQHF. The CDR3 DNA follows: TGCGCCAGCAGCTTAGGGGCTGGGCAGCCCCAGCATTTT. The full variable domain, rest sourced from reference TRBV5-1 and TRBJ1-5, is KAGVTQTPRYLIKTRGQQVTLSCSPISGHRSVSWYQQTPGQGLQFLFEYFSETQRNKGNFPGRFSGRQFSNSRSEMNVSTLELGDSALYLCASSLGAGQPQHFGDGTRLSIL.

The DNA for the CDR3 is TGTGCCAGCAGCTTGTCAGTTAATCAGCCCCAGCATTTT. This translates into CASSLSVNQPQHF. This chain joins TRBV7-9 and TRBJ1-5; no clear D gene. The CDR3 extends over 13 amino acids. V was cut by 3 bases and J by 4 bases, with 7 bases left in between. Looked up from germline, CDR1 is SEHNR and CDR2 is FQNEAQ (reference sequence).

This clone showed up just a few times. This chain uses TRBV7-8 with TRBJ2-7; D not resolved. Trimming shortened V by 5 bases and J by 2 bases, and 7 bases separated the two germline ends. Germline CDR1 is SGHVS and CDR2 is FQNEAQ. The CDR3 loop spans 12 amino acids. Here the CDR3 DNA reads TGTGCCAGCAGCCTAGACACCTACGAGCAGTACTTC. Translated: CASSLDTYEQYF.

The chain carries TRBV19 and TRBJ1-5; the D is unclear. The CDR3 is 14 residues long. The V gene's germline CDR1 is LNHDA and CDR2 SQIVND (reference sequence). Trimming cost V 2 bases and J 2 bases, with 7 bases left between them. The CDR3: CASSIRVGNQPQHF. DNA of the CDR3: TGTGCCAGTAGTATACGGGTAGGCAATCAGCCCCAGCATTTT.

This rearrangement joins TRBV28 to TRBJ2-3, with TRBD1 identical over 8 bases. V shed 10 bases, J shed 0 bases, and the junction held 9 bases outside the gene matches. Germline CDR1 and CDR2: MDHEN and SYDVKM. This CDR3 has 15 amino acids. The CDR3 sequence is CATLTGALSTDTQYF. For the CDR3, the DNA is TGTGCCACATTGACAGGGGCCCTTAGCACAGATACGCAGTATTTT.

This chain uses TRBV5-1 with TRBJ2-6; D is perhaps TRBD2 (5 bases). CDR1 is SGHRS and CDR2 is YFSETQ in the germline V gene. Trimming removed 3 bases from V and 0 bases from J, with 16 bases in between. This CDR3 region has 18 residues. The CDR3 region is CASSYEGGIHSGANVLTF. The CDR3, as DNA: TGCGCCAGCAGCTATGAGGGCGGTATACACTCTGGGGCCAACGTCCTGACTTTC.

The V gene is TRBV9, the J gene TRBJ1-4; D gene ambiguous. Germline V gives CDR1 SGDLS, CDR2 YYNGEE. CDR3 size: 14 residues. Trimming took 3 bases from V and 5 from J, leaving 11 bases between them. The CDR3 region is CASSGVGVNEKLFF. CDR3 nucleotide sequence: TGTGCCAGCAGCGGGGTCGGGGTCAATGAAAAACTGTTTTTT. Looking up the rest from reference TRBV9 and TRBJ1-4 gives the full variable domain: DSGVTQTPKHLITATGQRVTLRCSPRSGDLSVYWYQQSLDQGLQFLIQYYNGEERAKGNILERFSAQQFPDLHSELNLSSLELGDSALYFCASSGVGVNEKLFFGSGTQLSVL.

The J gene is TRBJ2-2, the V gene TRBV18; TRBD1 aligns across 10 bases. CDR1 and CDR2 (germline): KGHSH, LQKENI. The CDR3 spans 16 residues. J lost 8 bases, V lost 0 bases, and 6 bases had no gene match. The CDR3 sequence is CASSPPMTGGRGELFF. CDR3 nucleotide sequence: TGTGCCAGCTCACCACCGATGACAGGGGGCAGAGGGGAGCTGTTTTTT.

The V and J genes are TRBV14 and TRBJ2-7; D is uncertain. V was trimmed by 8 bases and J by 3 bases, leaving 11 bases between them. Germline V gives CDR1 SGHDN, CDR2 FVKESK. CDR3 length: 12 amino acids. The CDR3 sequence is CASGRALYEQYF. CDR3 coding DNA: TGTGCCAGCGGTCGTGCGCTCTACGAGCAGTACTTC.